This paragraph covers one T cell receptor (beta chain) sequence. In the original processing: How many nucleated cells were present was estimated from reference gene primer amplification. The repertoire was sequenced with immunoSEQ multiplex PCR; TCRdb's copy has only in-frame clones and lacks some. V, J and clone size were drawn from that table, and D and trimming were deduced from the DNA. The sample comprises about 170,000 clones, around four fifths of which are singletons, and approximately 8% rests with the top ten. A Seattle source enrolled patients during active infection and followed them longitudinally. This record belongs to a study of blood T cell repertoires in COVID-19. On the study more broadly: Researchers got acute and convalescent COVID-19 samples from the United States, Italy and Spain. Nucleic acid was either cDNA or gDNA, and it came from T cells, B-cell-depleted T cells, or PBMCs.

Looked up from germline, CDR1 is SGHRS and CDR2 is YFSETQ. The V and J ends lost 0 bases and 5 bases, in that order; junction bases with no gene match: 7. The length of the CDR3 is 15 residues. The chain has TRBV5-1 and TRBJ1-1; 7 bases are shared with TRBD1. This TCR derives from a woman of 80 years or more with COVID-19, enrolled during active disease. Sequencing input: peripheral blood. CDR3 loop: CASSLGTGTATEAFF. The CDR3 nucleotides are TGCGCCAGCAGCTTGGGGACGGGGACAGCAACTGAAGCTTTCTTT.